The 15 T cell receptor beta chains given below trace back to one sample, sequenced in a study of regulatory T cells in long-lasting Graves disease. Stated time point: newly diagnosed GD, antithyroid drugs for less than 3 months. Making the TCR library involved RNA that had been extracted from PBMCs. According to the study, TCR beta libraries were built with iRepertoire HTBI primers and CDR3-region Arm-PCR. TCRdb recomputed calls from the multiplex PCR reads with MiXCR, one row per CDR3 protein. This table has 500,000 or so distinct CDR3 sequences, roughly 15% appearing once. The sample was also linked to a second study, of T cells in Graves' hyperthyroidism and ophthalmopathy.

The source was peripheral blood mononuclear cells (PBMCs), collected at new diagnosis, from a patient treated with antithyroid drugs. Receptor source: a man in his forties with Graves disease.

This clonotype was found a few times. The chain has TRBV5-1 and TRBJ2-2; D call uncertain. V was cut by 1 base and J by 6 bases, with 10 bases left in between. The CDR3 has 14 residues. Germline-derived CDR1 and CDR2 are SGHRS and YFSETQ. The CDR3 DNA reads TGCGCCAGCAGCTTGTTGGCGGTAGCCGGGGAGCTGTTTTTT. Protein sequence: CASSLLAVAGELFF.

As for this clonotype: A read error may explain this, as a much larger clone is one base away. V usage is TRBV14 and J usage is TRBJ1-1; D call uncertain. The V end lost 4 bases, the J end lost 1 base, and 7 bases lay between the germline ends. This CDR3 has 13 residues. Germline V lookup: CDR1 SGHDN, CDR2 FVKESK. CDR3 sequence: CASSRESNTEAFF. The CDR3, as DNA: TGTGCCAGCAGCCGGGAATCGAACACTGAAGCTTTCTTT. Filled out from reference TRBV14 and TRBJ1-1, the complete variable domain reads EAGVTQFPSHSVIEKGQTVTLRCDPISGHDNLYWYRRVMGKEIKFLLHFVKESKQDESGMPNNRFLAERTGGTYSTLKVQPAELEDSGVYFCASSRESNTEAFFGQGTRLTVV.

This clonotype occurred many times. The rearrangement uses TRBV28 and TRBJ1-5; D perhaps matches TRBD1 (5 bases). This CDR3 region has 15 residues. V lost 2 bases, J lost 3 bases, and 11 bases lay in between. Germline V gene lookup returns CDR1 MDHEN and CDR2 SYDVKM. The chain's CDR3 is CASSLPRQFNQPQHF. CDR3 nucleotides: TGTGCCAGCAGTTTACCCCGACAGTTCAATCAGCCCCAGCATTTT.

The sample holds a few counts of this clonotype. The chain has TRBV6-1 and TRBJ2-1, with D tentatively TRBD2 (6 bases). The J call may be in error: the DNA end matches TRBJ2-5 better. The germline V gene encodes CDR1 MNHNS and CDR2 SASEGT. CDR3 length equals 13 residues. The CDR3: CANTSWGRETQYF. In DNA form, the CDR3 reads TGTGCCAACACTAGCTGGGGTCGGGAGACCCAGTACTTC.

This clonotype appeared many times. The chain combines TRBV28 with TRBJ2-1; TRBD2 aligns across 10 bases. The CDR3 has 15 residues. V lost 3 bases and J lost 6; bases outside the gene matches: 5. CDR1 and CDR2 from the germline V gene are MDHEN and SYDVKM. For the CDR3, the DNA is TGTGCCAGCAGTTTGATAGCGGGAGGCGGCAATGAGCAGTTCTTC. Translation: CASSLIAGGGNEQFF.

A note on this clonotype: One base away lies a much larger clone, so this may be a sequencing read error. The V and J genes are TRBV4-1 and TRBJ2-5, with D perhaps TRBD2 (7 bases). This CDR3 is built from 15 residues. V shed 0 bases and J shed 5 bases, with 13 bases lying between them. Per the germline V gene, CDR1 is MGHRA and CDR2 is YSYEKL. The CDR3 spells CASSQDGGGVETQYF. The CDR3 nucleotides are TGCGCCAGCAGCCAAGATGGAGGGGGGGTGGAGACCCAGTACTTC.

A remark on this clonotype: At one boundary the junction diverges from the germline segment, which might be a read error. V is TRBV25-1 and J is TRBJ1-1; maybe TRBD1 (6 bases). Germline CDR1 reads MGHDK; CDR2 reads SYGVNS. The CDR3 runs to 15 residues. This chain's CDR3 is CASSEFGGANTEALF. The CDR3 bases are TGTGCCAGCAGTGAATTTGGGGGGGCCAACACTGAAGCTCTCTTT.

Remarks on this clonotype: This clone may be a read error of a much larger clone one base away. The CDR3 nucleotides read TGTGCCAGCAGCCAAGGTGTGAATTCACCCCTCCGCTTT. It yields the protein CASSQGVNSPLRF. The chain links TRBV3-1 to TRBJ1-6; D ambiguous. The CDR3 is 13 residues long. Germline V gene data show CDR1 as LGHDT and CDR2 as YNNKEL (reference sequence).

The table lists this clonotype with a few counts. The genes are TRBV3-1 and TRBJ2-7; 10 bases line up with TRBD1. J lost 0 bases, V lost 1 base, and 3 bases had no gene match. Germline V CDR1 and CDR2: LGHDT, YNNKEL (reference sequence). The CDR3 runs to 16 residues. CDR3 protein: CASSQAGQGNSYEQYF. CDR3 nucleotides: TGTGCCAGCAGCCAAGCGGGACAGGGGAACTCCTACGAGCAGTACTTC.

CDR3 sequence: CATLQGSGANVLTF. The CDR3, as DNA: TGTGCCACCCTCCAAGGATCTGGGGCCAACGTCCTGACTTTC. The chain joins TRBV10-3 to TRBJ2-6; D gene ambiguous. Germline V gives CDR1 ENHRY, CDR2 SYGVKD. The germline V and J ends were trimmed by 10 bases and 1 base, with 11 bases remaining between them. The CDR3 runs 14 residues.

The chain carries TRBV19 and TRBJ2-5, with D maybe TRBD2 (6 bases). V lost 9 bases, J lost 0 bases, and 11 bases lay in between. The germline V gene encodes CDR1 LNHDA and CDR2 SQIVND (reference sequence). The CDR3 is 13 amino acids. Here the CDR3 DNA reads TGTGCCAGCGCCCGGGACTACCAAGAGACCCAGTACTTC. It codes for CASARDYQETQYF.

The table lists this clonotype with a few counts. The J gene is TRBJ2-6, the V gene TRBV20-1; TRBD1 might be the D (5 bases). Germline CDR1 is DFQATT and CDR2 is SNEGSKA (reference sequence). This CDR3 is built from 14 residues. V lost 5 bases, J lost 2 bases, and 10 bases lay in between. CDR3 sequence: CSASLQAGANVLTF. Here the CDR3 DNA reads TGCAGTGCTTCCCTACAGGCTGGGGCCAACGTCCTGACTTTC.

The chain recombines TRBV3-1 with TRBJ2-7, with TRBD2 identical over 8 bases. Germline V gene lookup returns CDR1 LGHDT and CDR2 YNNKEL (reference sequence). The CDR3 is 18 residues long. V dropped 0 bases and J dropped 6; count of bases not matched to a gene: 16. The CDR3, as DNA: TGTGCCAGCAGCCAAGAGGGGAGAGGACCGGGACTAGTAGGCGAGCAGTACTTC. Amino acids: CASSQEGRGPGLVGEQYF.

In nucleotides, the CDR3 is TGTGCCAGTAGTACCGGACTACTACGAGGAGGATTAGCCAAAAACATTCAGTACTTC. Translating it yields CASSTGLLRGGLAKNIQYF. The rearrangement links TRBV19 to TRBJ2-4; a possible D gene is TRBD2 (6 bases). Germline assignment: CDR1 LNHDA and CDR2 SQIVND (reference sequence). The CDR3 is 19 residues long. V was shortened by 4 bases and J by 0 bases, with 22 bases between the two germline ends.

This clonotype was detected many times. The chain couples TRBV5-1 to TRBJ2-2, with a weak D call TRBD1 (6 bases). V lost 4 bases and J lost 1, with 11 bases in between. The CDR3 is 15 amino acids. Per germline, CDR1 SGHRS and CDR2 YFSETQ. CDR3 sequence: CASSATTGNTGELFF. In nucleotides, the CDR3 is TGCGCCAGCAGCGCAACGACAGGGAACACCGGGGAGCTGTTTTTT.